The rows below give T cell receptor beta chains drawn from one sample of a study of cytotoxic CD8 clonotypes in ibrutinib-treated CLL. The assay was immunoSEQ multiplex PCR, and TCRdb's table has in-frame clones only and misses some. Of some 200,000 clones in the sample, about 72% were seen once. The sequences come from PBMCs, collected after 24 months of ibrutinib treatment. All receptors derive from a human donor with chronic lymphocytic leukemia. The CDR3 runs from the conserved cysteine through the conserved F or W. The D gene is left open where the match is weak. Only part of the rows carry a size: once, few, many, or a class if the clone is expanded.

J gene,V gene,D gene,clone size,CDR3 protein,CDR3 DNA
TRBJ2-6,TRBV5-1,-,-,CASSSQVYSGANVLTF,TGCGCCAGCAGCTCCCAGGTCTACTCTGGGGCCAACGTCCTGACTTTC
TRBJ2-3,TRBV5-1,-,-,CASSLERADTQYF,TGCGCCAGCAGCTTGGAAAGGGCAGATACGCAGTATTTT
TRBJ1-1,TRBV13,-,-,CASRTGHNTEAFF,TGTGCCAGCAGGACGGGACACAACACTGAAGCTTTCTTT
TRBJ1-1,TRBV30,-,-,CAWSVSLNTEAFF,TGTGCCTGGAGTGTAAGTCTGAACACTGAAGCTTTCTTT
TRBJ2-5,TRBV10-3,TRBD1,-,CAISEGQGARETQYF,TGTGCCATCAGTGAAGGGCAGGGGGCGAGAGAGACCCAGTACTTC
TRBJ2-2,TRBV6-1,-,-,CASSAPPGKPPAGELFF,TGTGCCAGCAGTGCCCCACCGGGAAAACCGCCCGCCGGGGAGCTGTTTTTT
TRBJ1-2,TRBV28,TRBD1,once,CASSPGQGAFGYTF,TGTGCCAGCAGCCCGGGACAGGGGGCTTTTGGCTACACCTTC
TRBJ1-2,TRBV4-1,TRBD1,-,CASSLPIRGREGDYGYTF,TGCGCCAGCAGCCTTCCAATAAGGGGGCGCGAGGGAGACTATGGCTACACCTTC
TRBJ2-5,TRBV15,TRBD1,-,CATSRDGTEETQYF,TGTGCCACCAGCAGAGACGGGACAGAAGAGACCCAGTACTTC
TRBJ1-2,TRBV28,-,-,CASSLYYGTDSGYGYTF,TGTGCCAGCAGTTTATATTACGGAACCGACTCTGGCTATGGCTACACCTTC
TRBJ1-4,TRBV7-2,TRBD1,-,CASSLTGQGYEKLFF,TGTGCCAGCAGCTTAACTGGACAGGGATATGAAAAACTGTTTTTT
TRBJ2-5,TRBV27,-,-,CASSLSAVSETQYF,TGTGCCAGCAGTTTATCCGCTGTTTCGGAGACCCAGTACTTC
TRBJ2-6,TRBV5-4,TRBD1,-,CASSFNRGGGANVLTF,TGTGCCAGCAGCTTTAACAGGGGCGGTGGGGCCAACGTCCTGACTTTC
TRBJ2-7,TRBV27,TRBD1,-,CASSYSGGRMSYEQYF,TGTGCCAGCAGTTACTCAGGGGGCAGAATGTCCTACGAGCAGTACTTC
TRBJ2-3,TRBV10-3,-,-,CAISEPRQVADTQYF,TGTGCCATCAGTGAACCTAGACAGGTGGCAGATACGCAGTATTTT
TRBJ2-7,TRBV9,-,-,CASSLSGPSSYEQYF,TGTGCCAGCAGCCTTAGCGGACCCAGCTCCTACGAGCAGTACTTC
TRBJ2-7,TRBV5-4,-,-,CASSLASGRDEQYF,TGTGCCAGCAGCTTGGCCTCAGGGAGAGACGAGCAGTACTTC
TRBJ1-2,TRBV9,TRBD1,-,CASSVTGEVGYTF,TGTGCCAGCAGCGTGACAGGGGAAGTTGGCTACACCTTC
TRBJ1-2,TRBV5-1,-,-,CASSLISPTDYGYTF,TGCGCCAGCAGCTTGATTTCCCCGACGGACTATGGCTACACCTTC
TRBJ2-2,TRBV6-5,TRBD1,-,CASSPDRGNTGELFF,TGTGCCAGCAGTCCCGACAGGGGGAACACCGGGGAGCTGTTTTTT
TRBJ2-1,TRBV12-5,TRBD2,few,CASGFDVAGPNNEQFF,TGTGCTAGTGGTTTTGACGTAGCGGGGCCAAACAATGAGCAGTTCTTC
TRBJ2-7,TRBV9,-,once,CASSVGSGTVSYEQYF,TGTGCCAGCAGCGTAGGGTCTGGGACGGTCTCCTACGAGCAGTACTTC